This T cell receptor beta chain was found in a study of blood T cells in healthy people across ages. Study-level points and caveats: CMV infection status of these donors was not known. Reliance upon unsorted PBMCs precluded definitive naive versus antigen-experienced comparison. The diversity estimates, figures obtained from one million T cells, were considered underestimates.

Then a second PCR, running roughly 7 to 11 cycles, was carried out with a sample-barcoded 5' primer and a J-beta primer mix. Sequencing of every sample gave 3 million or more CDR3-containing paired-end reads. MiXCR, applied by TCRdb to the 5' RACE reads, yields one record per CDR3 protein. This sample has 550,000 to 800,000 distinct CDR3 sequences, with approximately 29% found just once. Details on this clonotype: What it binds is not known.

With 8 bases clipped from V and 1 base from J, the junction kept 11 bases outside the gene matches. Germline lookup yields CDR1 SGHVS and CDR2 FNYEAQ. This CDR3 region has 16 residues. The chain is built from TRBV7-6 and TRBJ2-1, with TRBD1 identical over 7 bases. Specimen: blood. This TCR was recovered from an elderly woman in good health. The CDR3 DNA reads as TGTGCCAGCGGCCGATCATGGACAGGTTCCTACAATGAGCAGTTCTTC. Amino acid sequence: CASGRSWTGSYNEQFF. Drawing the rest from reference TRBV7-6 and TRBJ2-1, the complete variable domain is GAGVSQSPRYKVTKRGQDVALRCDPISGHVSLYWYRQALGQGPEFLTYFNYEAQQDKSGLPNDRFSAERPEGSISTLTIQRTEQRDSAMYRCASGRSWTGSYNEQFFGPGTRLTVL.